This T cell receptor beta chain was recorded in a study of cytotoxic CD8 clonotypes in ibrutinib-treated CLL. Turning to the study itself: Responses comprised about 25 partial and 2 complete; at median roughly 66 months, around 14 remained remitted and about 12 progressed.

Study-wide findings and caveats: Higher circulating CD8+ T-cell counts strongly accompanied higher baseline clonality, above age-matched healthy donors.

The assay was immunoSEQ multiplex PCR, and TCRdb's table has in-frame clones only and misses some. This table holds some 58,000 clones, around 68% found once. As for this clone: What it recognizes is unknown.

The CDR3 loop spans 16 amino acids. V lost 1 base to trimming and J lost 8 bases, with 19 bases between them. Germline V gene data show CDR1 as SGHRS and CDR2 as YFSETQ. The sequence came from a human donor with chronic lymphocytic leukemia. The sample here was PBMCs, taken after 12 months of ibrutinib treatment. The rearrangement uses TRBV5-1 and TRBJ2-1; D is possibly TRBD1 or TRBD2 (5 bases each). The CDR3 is CASSLNPSGSMHEQFF. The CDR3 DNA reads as TGCGCCAGCAGCTTGAATCCCTCAGGGAGTATGCATGAGCAGTTCTTC.